These 26 T cell receptor beta chains were all obtained from the same sample, sequenced in a study of blood T cell repertoires in COVID-19. Produced via immunoSEQ multiplex PCR; TCRdb's table is partial and in-frame only. The sample has 280,000 or so clones, roughly 86% seen once. The specimen was PBMCs or T cells enriched from blood (not recorded which). The receptor set was obtained from a woman in her forties or fifties who had been exposed to COVID-19.

V is TRBV4-2 and J is TRBJ1-4; D gene ambiguous. The CDR3 consists of 15 residues. The V end lost 4 bases, the J end lost 0 bases, and 9 bases lay between the germline ends. Germline V gene data show CDR1 as LGHNA and CDR2 as YNFKEQ. The CDR3: CASSRQEATNEKLFF. CDR3 in DNA: TGTGCCAGCAGCCGTCAGGAAGCAACTAATGAAAAACTGTTTTTT.

In this sample, this clone turned up a few times. The chain links TRBV4-1 to TRBJ1-2, with D tentatively TRBD1 (6 bases). The CDR3 covers 14 residues. Germline V CDR1 and CDR2: MGHRA, YSYEKL. The V and J ends lost 1 base and 6 bases respectively, with 12 bases between them. The CDR3 DNA follows: TGCGCCAGCAGCCAAGTCTGGGACATTAATGGCTACACCTTC. Its protein product is CASSQVWDINGYTF.

This rearrangement joins TRBV9 to TRBJ1-4, with 11 bases aligning to TRBD1. Germline CDR1 SGDLS, CDR2 YYNGEE. J gave up 7 bases and V 3 bases, and 5 bases lay outside the gene matches. This CDR3 has 15 amino acids. The CDR3 nucleotides read TGTGCCAGCAGCGGAGGAGGGACAGGGGGTGAAAAACTGTTTTTT. Encoded protein: CASSGGGTGGEKLFF.

The genes are TRBV7-2 and TRBJ2-7; 7 nucleotides line up with TRBD1. This CDR3 has 14 residues. From germline, CDR1 is SGHTA and CDR2 FQGNSA. After removal of 5 bases from V and 4 bases from J, the junction contained 8 bases not matched to a gene. CDR3 loop: CASSKDRVRYEQYF. Here the CDR3 DNA reads TGTGCCAGCAGCAAAGACAGGGTGCGGTACGAGCAGTACTTC.

On this clone itself: Other DNA sequences within the sample encode an identical CDR3. The V gene is TRBV5-4, the J gene TRBJ1-6; 7 bases are a match to TRBD1. CDR1 is SGHNT and CDR2 is YYREEE in the germline V gene (reference sequence). The CDR3 spans 14 residues. Trimming at V came to 0 bases and at J to 7 bases, leaving 1 base not matched to a gene. CDR3 protein: CASSLGQGNSPLHF. Here the CDR3 DNA reads TGTGCCAGCAGCTTGGGACAGGGAAATTCACCCCTCCACTTT.

Of note for this clone: Germline and junction disagree at one end, which may indicate a read error. The V call is TRBV7-7, the J call TRBJ2-1; D may be TRBD2 (6 bases). This CDR3 region has 17 residues. Germline V gene sequence: CDR1 SSHAT, CDR2 FNYEAQ (reference sequence). Here the CDR3 DNA reads TGTGCTAGCAGCAGCATTAGACTAGTTGGGGGTGACAATGAGCAGTTCTTC. Amino acid sequence: CASSSIRLVGGDNEQFF.

The chain has TRBV14 and TRBJ1-2, with 9 nucleotides matching TRBD1. This CDR3 region has 17 residues. After removal of 0 bases from V and 4 bases from J, the junction contained 9 bases not matched to a gene. Germline CDR1 reads SGHDN; CDR2 reads FVKESK. In DNA, the CDR3 is TGTGCCAGCAGCCAAGATCATCCGGGACAGGGAGGCTATGGCTACACCTTC. Amino acid sequence: CASSQDHPGQGGYGYTF.

The rearrangement uses TRBV14 and TRBJ2-2; 13 bases line up with TRBD2. CDR1 and CDR2 from the germline V gene are SGHDN and FVKESK. V dropped 5 bases and J dropped 4; count of bases not matched to a gene: 4. This CDR3 has 16 amino acids. CDR3 DNA sequence: TGTGCCAGCAGCATAAGACTAGCGGGGGGCACCGGGGAGCTGTTTTTT. The encoded protein is CASSIRLAGGTGELFF.

The chain employs TRBV4-1 and TRBJ2-7, with 9 nucleotides matching TRBD1. J gave up 0 bases and V 4 bases, and 4 bases lay outside the gene matches. Germline V gene sequence: CDR1 MGHRA, CDR2 YSYEKL. This CDR3 has 15 residues. The CDR3 sequence: CASSPGTGLSYEQYF. The DNA for the CDR3 is TGCGCCAGCAGCCCCGGGACAGGGCTCTCCTACGAGCAGTACTTC.

The V and J genes are TRBV19 and TRBJ2-5; D may be TRBD1 (5 bases). Germline assignment: CDR1 LNHDA and CDR2 SQIVND (reference sequence). Trimming pared 3 bases from V and 2 bases from J, leaving 13 bases between. CDR3 length: 15 amino acids. This chain's CDR3 is CASSITRQSQETQYF. As DNA, the CDR3 is TGTGCCAGTAGTATCACCCGACAGAGTCAAGAGACCCAGTACTTC.

The V and J genes are TRBV6-5 and TRBJ2-3; 10 bases are a match to TRBD1. This CDR3 is built from 14 residues. V lost 6 bases and J lost 3; bases outside the gene matches: 3. CDR1 is MNHEY, CDR2 SVGAGI, per germline. In DNA form, the CDR3 reads TGTGCCAGCAGACGGGACAGGGGAACAGATACGCAGTATTTT. It translates to CASRRDRGTDTQYF.

The chain employs TRBV6-5 and TRBJ1-1, with TRBD1 as a possible D gene (6 bases). Trimming removed 5 bases at V and 7 bases at J, with 11 bases between. Germline CDR1 MNHEY, CDR2 SVGAGI. The CDR3 is made up of 12 amino acids. The CDR3 spells CASSRDIGEAFF. Here the CDR3 DNA reads TGTGCCAGCAGTCGGGACATCGGTGAAGCTTTCTTT.

The V and J genes are TRBV2 and TRBJ1-1; the match to TRBD1 covers 9 bases. In germline, CDR1 is SNHLY, CDR2 FYNNEI. Trimming cost V 8 bases and J 4 bases; bases outside gene matches: 2. The CDR3 covers 12 residues. This CDR3 reads CASGTGFTEAFF. The CDR3 nucleotides are TGTGCCAGCGGGACAGGGTTCACTGAAGCTTTCTTT.

This chain joins TRBV6-5 and TRBJ1-3, with 7 bases aligning to TRBD1. The CDR3 runs 15 residues. The junction had 6 bases not matched to a gene; V was cut back by 7 bases and J by 0 bases. Germline V CDR1 and CDR2: MNHEY, SVGAGI. The CDR3 region has the DNA TGTGCCAGCAAGGAGACAGGGTTCTCTGGAAACACCATATATTTT. Encoded protein: CASKETGFSGNTIYF.

The CDR3 sequence: CASSQERREQFF. CDR3 DNA: TGCGCCAGCAGCCAGGAAAGACGTGAGCAGTTCTTC. The chain links TRBV5-1 to TRBJ2-1; D is uncertain. Germline CDR1 reads SGHRS; CDR2 reads YFSETQ. Trimming took off 4 bases at V and 9 bases at J, with 11 bases between the two ends. The CDR3 runs 12 residues.

V is TRBV29-1 and J is TRBJ2-7; TRBD1 matches at 7 bases. CDR1 SQVTM and CDR2 ANQGSEA come from the germline V gene. V dropped 7 bases and J dropped 1; count of bases not matched to a gene: 10. The CDR3 extends over 14 amino acids. This CDR3 reads CSAGQTGRSYEQYF. The CDR3 bases are TGCAGCGCTGGCCAGACAGGGAGATCCTACGAGCAGTACTTC.

This CDR3 is CASTLGADLGNEQFF. The CDR3 DNA reads as TGTGCCAGCACTCTGGGGGCAGATCTAGGGAATGAGCAGTTCTTC. V is TRBV28 and J is TRBJ2-1, with D possibly matching TRBD1 (6 bases). The V end was cut by 7 bases, the J end by 7 bases, with 20 bases between. Looked up from germline, CDR1 is MDHEN and CDR2 is SYDVKM. The CDR3 totals 15 residues.

The J gene is TRBJ1-1, the V gene TRBV3-1 (or the pseudogene TRBV3-2); 9 nucleotides align to TRBD1. Germline CDR1 and CDR2: LGHDT and YNNKEL (reference sequence). There are 15 residues in the CDR3. With V trimmed by 3 bases and J by 4 bases, 6 bases remained unmatched. The CDR3 region has the DNA TGTGCCAGCAGCCACCGACAGGGGGGGGGCACTGAAGCTTTCTTT. Translation gives CASSHRQGGGTEAFF.

About this clone: One end of the junction does not line up with germline, which may come from a read error. V usage is TRBV28 and J usage is TRBJ2-7; D is perhaps TRBD2 (5 bases). The length of the CDR3 is 12 residues. Germline V gives CDR1 MDHEN, CDR2 SYDVKM. The CDR3 spells CATSGLGNEQYF. CDR3 nucleotide sequence: TGTGCCACCAGTGGACTGGGTAACGAGCAGTACTTC.

This clone showed up just a few times. This chain connects TRBV4-1 to TRBJ1-2; TRBD1 is a possible D gene (5 bases). This CDR3 is built from 16 residues. The germline CDR1 and CDR2 sequences are MGHRA and YSYEKL. Trimming took 0 bases from V and 4 from J, leaving 15 bases between them. DNA for the CDR3: TGCGCCAGCAGCCAAGAAAGGGGAGGGACCATCTATGGCTACACCTTC. This translates into CASSQERGGTIYGYTF.

The count of this clone is one. V and J are TRBV7-9 and TRBJ1-5, with 12 bases aligning to TRBD1. This CDR3 has 16 residues. V lost 1 base, J lost 7 bases, and 5 bases stayed unmatched. Germline V CDR1 and CDR2: SEHNR, FQNEAQ (reference sequence). CDR3 nucleotide sequence: TGTGCCAGCAGCTTAGGAGGGACAGGGGGCCGGCAGCCCCAGCATTTT. This gives the protein CASSLGGTGGRQPQHF. The full variable domain, its missing parts supplied by reference TRBV7-9 and TRBJ1-5, is DTGVSQNPRHKITKRGQNVTFRCDPISEHNRLYWYRQTLGQGPEFLTYFQNEAQLEKSRLLSDRFSAERPKGSFSTLEIQRTEQGDSAMYLCASSLGGTGGRQPQHFGDGTRLSIL.

This chain links TRBV15 with TRBJ1-4; a weak D match, TRBD1 (5 bases). The CDR3 has 15 amino acids. CDR1 is LNHNV, CDR2 YYDKDF, per germline (reference sequence). Trimming removed 3 bases from V and 4 bases from J, with 12 bases in between. This CDR3 reads CATSSLGQLNEKLFF. CDR3 nucleotide sequence: TGTGCCACCAGCAGCCTAGGACAACTTAATGAAAAACTGTTTTTT. The complete variable domain, with remaining parts taken from reference TRBV15 and TRBJ1-4, reads DAMVIQNPRYQVTQFGKPVTLSCSQTLNHNVMYWYQQKSSQAPKLLFHYYDKDFNNEADTPDNFQSRRPNTSFCFLDIRSPGLGDTAMYLCATSSLGQLNEKLFFGSGTQLSVL.

This CDR3 reads CASSEGTDPAYNEQFF. In DNA, the CDR3 is TGTGCCAGCAGTGAAGGGACAGACCCAGCCTACAATGAGCAGTTCTTC. The chain couples TRBV2 to TRBJ2-1; a weak D match, TRBD1 (6 bases). Germline V gene sequence: CDR1 SNHLY, CDR2 FYNNEI. The CDR3 is 16 residues long. Trimming removed 1 base from V and 2 bases from J, with 12 bases in between.

This chain connects TRBV21-1 to TRBJ2-3; the table calls TRBD2, which could not be checked here. TRBV21-1 is classified as a pseudogene. This CDR3 region has 20 residues. The DNA for the CDR3 is TGTGCCAGCAGCAATTACCCGACTAGCGGGGGGAAAACTAGCACAGATACGCAGTATTTT. This encodes CASSNYPTSGGKTSTDTQYF.

The chain joins TRBV9 to TRBJ2-6; D might be TRBD2 (5 bases). Germline lookup yields CDR1 SGDLS and CDR2 YYNGEE. Trimming took 0 bases from V and 2 from J, leaving 6 bases between them. The CDR3 contains 15 residues. The CDR3 DNA reads as TGTGCCAGCAGCGTAGATAGCGCTGGGGCCAACGTCCTGACTTTC. It yields the protein CASSVDSAGANVLTF.

The V gene is TRBV3-1 (or the pseudogene TRBV3-2), the J gene TRBJ2-3; D perhaps matches TRBD2 (6 bases). The CDR3 has 16 residues. V was pared by 0 bases and J by 0 bases, with 10 bases between. From germline, CDR1 is LGHDT and CDR2 YNNKEL (reference sequence). CDR3 sequence (DNA): TGTGCCAGCAGCCAAGATGCGGGGTACAGCACAGATACGCAGTATTTT. Its protein is CASSQDAGYSTDTQYF.